Listed here are 10 T cell receptor beta chains from one sample, sequenced in a study of blood T cell repertoires in COVID-19. The repertoire was sequenced with immunoSEQ multiplex PCR; TCRdb's copy has only in-frame clones and lacks some. The sample yields 210,000 or so clones, 90% seen once. Specimen: peripheral blood. These receptors were taken from a man aged 50 or older with acute or convalescent COVID-19.

The chain employs TRBV2 and TRBJ2-7; no clear D. The length of the CDR3 is 12 residues. V lost 2 bases to trimming and J lost 2 bases, with 4 bases between them. Germline V gives CDR1 SNHLY, CDR2 FYNNEI. Here the CDR3 reads CASSELAYEQYV. CDR3 bases: TGTGCCAGCAGTGAACTAGCCTACGAGCAGTACGTC.

The V and J genes are TRBV6-5 and TRBJ1-2; 9 nucleotides agree with TRBD1. The CDR3 has 14 residues. V was clipped by 2 bases and J by 8 bases; unmatched bases: 6. The germline CDR1 and CDR2 sequences are MNHEY and SVGAGI. The CDR3 sequence is CASSYGTGQGGYTF. CDR3 in DNA: TGTGCCAGCAGTTACGGGACAGGGCAAGGCGGCTACACCTTC.

This chain connects TRBV30 to TRBJ2-1; no firm D call. The germline V gene has CDR1 GTSNPN and CDR2 SVGIG (reference sequence). The CDR3 loop spans 11 amino acids. V dropped 3 bases and J dropped 6 bases, with 6 bases sitting between them. For the CDR3, the DNA is TGTGCCTGGAGCCGTAGCAATGAGCAGTTCTTC. Its protein product is CAWSRSNEQFF. Drawing the rest from reference TRBV30 and TRBJ2-1, the complete variable domain is SQTIHQWPATLVQPVGSPLSLECTVEGTSNPNLYWYRQAAGRGLQLLFYSVGIGQISSEVPQNLSASRPQDRQFILSSKKLLLSDSGFYLCAWSRSNEQFFGPGTRLTVL.

The V call is TRBV10-3, the J call TRBJ1-6, with no clear D. With 8 bases removed from V and 3 bases from J, the gap between germline ends came to 14 bases. The CDR3 is made up of 15 amino acids. Germline V lookup: CDR1 ENHRY, CDR2 SYGVKD. In nucleotides, the CDR3 is TGTGCCATCGGGTTGGGCAATTACTATAATTCACCCCTCCACTTT. Amino acid sequence: CAIGLGNYYNSPLHF.

The chain has TRBV5-1 and TRBJ2-5; 11 positions match TRBD2. There are 15 residues in the CDR3. Germline V gene sequence: CDR1 SGHRS, CDR2 YFSETQ. Trimming removed 4 bases from V and 5 bases from J; junction bases left unmatched: 7. The CDR3 loop is CASSQTSGGAETQYF. DNA of the CDR3: TGCGCCAGCAGCCAAACTAGCGGGGGCGCGGAGACCCAGTACTTC.

V and J are TRBV6-4 and TRBJ1-1, with D maybe TRBD1 (5 bases). V was pared by 6 bases and J by 1 base, with 9 bases between. Germline V lookup: CDR1 MRHNA, CDR2 SNTAGT. This CDR3 comprises 13 residues. The chain's CDR3 is CASRVTGNTEAFF. DNA of the CDR3: TGTGCCAGCAGAGTTACAGGGAACACTGAAGCTTTCTTT.

This chain links TRBV6-5 with TRBJ1-5; D not resolved. Germline V gene data show CDR1 as MNHEY and CDR2 as SVGAGI. The length of the CDR3 is 13 residues. V lost 5 bases, J lost 6 bases, and 11 bases lay in between. The CDR3 is CASSRRNGQPQHF. For the CDR3, the DNA is TGTGCCAGCAGTAGGAGGAACGGTCAGCCCCAGCATTTT.

This chain links TRBV7-9 with TRBJ2-1, with 7 nucleotides matching TRBD2. Germline V gene data show CDR1 as SEHNR and CDR2 as FQNEAQ (reference sequence). Unmatched junction bases numbered 15, after V lost 3 bases and J lost 7 bases. CDR3 length equals 17 residues. The CDR3 nucleotides are TGTGCCAGCAGCTTGCGGGCGAGTGGGGAGGGCTCGAATGAGCAGTTCTTC. Encoded protein: CASSLRASGEGSNEQFF.

The rearrangement links TRBV2 to TRBJ1-3; tentatively, D is TRBD1 (5 bases). Trimming left V 8 bases short and J 1 base short, with 12 bases between. The CDR3 extends over 14 amino acids. Germline-derived CDR1 and CDR2 are SNHLY and FYNNEI. This CDR3 is CASVQGESGNTIYF. Written as DNA, the CDR3 is TGTGCCAGCGTTCAAGGGGAATCTGGAAACACCATATATTTT.

This chain connects TRBV16 to TRBJ1-2, with 9 bases that match TRBD1. The germline V gene encodes CDR1 KGHSY and CDR2 FQNENV. With V trimmed by 4 bases and J by 8 bases, 14 bases remained unmatched. This CDR3 is 16 amino acids long. In nucleotides, the CDR3 is TGTGCCAGCAGCCTGAGGACAGGGGCCGCGCTGTGGGGCTACACCTTC. This encodes CASSLRTGAALWGYTF.